This T cell receptor beta chain was captured by sequencing in a study of blood T cell repertoires in COVID-19. Turning to the study itself: The cDNA or gDNA used as material had been derived from T cells, B-cell-depleted T cells, or PBMCs.

In the original analysis: From reference gene primer amplification, estimates of nucleated cell counts were derived. Produced via immunoSEQ multiplex PCR; TCRdb's table is partial and in-frame only. The V and J calls and clone size were taken over from that table, and D and trimming were inferred from the DNA. Of a few hundred thousand clones in the sample, 70% to 90% are singletons; the top ten hold 9.5% to 15%. This clone has just one count. There are 15 residues in the CDR3. The V end was cut by 0 bases, the J end by 9 bases, with 15 bases between. Germline CDR1 is ENHRY and CDR2 is SYGVKD. The sequence came from a human donor in a cohort sampled during active COVID-19. Sequencing used peripheral blood. The chain employs TRBV10-3 and TRBJ1-5, with D unclear. The CDR3 reads CAISESGRSGRPQHF. The DNA for the CDR3 is TGTGCCATCAGTGAGTCGGGAAGAAGCGGTCGGCCCCAGCATTTT.